This T cell receptor (beta chain) was captured by sequencing in a study of T cell clonotyping in hematopoietic cell transplantation. Clones were read by immunoSEQ multiplex PCR, and TCRdb kept only the in-frame ones, dropping some. The sample carries around 15,000 clones, 70% to 90% recorded once. General study points: At the given depth, recipient repertoires were over 95% de novo clonotypes. Higher Inverse Simpson Index values in graft donor and pretransplant recipient predicted broader posttransplant TCR diversity. CD4 and CD8 repertoire contributions could not be separated without sorting. After transplant, recipient diversity fell while pathologically expanded clonotypes grew through day 180.

As for this clone: Its antigen is still unknown.

Unmatched junction bases numbered 12, after V lost 5 bases and J lost 2 bases. The CDR3 length is 17 residues. Germline V gene data show CDR1 as SGHAT and CDR2 as FQNNGV. The gene calls are TRBV11-2 and TRBJ2-3, with 8 positions matching TRBD2. This clonotype originated in a male patient aged 60 to 75 who had an allogeneic stem cell transplant from a related donor, so the T cells may come from the graft donor. Some clones in this sample may be carry-over from other donors' samples. This specimen consisted of PBMCs, obtained 100 days after allogeneic stem cell transplant. Here the CDR3 reads CASSPREGGDLTDTQYF. DNA for the CDR3: TGTGCCAGCAGCCCCCGGGAGGGCGGGGACCTCACAGATACGCAGTATTTT.